The clone carrying this T cell receptor (beta chain) has a count of ten or more. Its antigen is currently unknown. These data are taken from a study of neurological immune-mediated disorders. A single run covered 15-18 subjects with over 200 million TCR-beta sequences. TCRdb reanalysed the 5' RACE reads using MiXCR and keeps one entry per CDR3 protein. The sample has about 16,000 distinct CDR3 sequences; approximately 14% are singletons. CDR3 size: 15 residues. Germline lookup yields CDR1 SGHRS and CDR2 YFSETQ. V lost 0 bases, J lost 0 bases, and 9 bases lay in between. Study-wide results and limits: Whereas HTLV-1-associated myelopathy showed the most TCR clonal expansion, multiple sclerosis showed the least, with levels below those of healthy controls. No CDR3 amino acid sequences were shared by expanded clones across subjects, suggesting private repertoires in all groups.

Unsorted libraries were generated from 2 million PBMCs held at -80 degrees C. Sequenced material: PBMCs. The clonotype comes from a man between 60 and 75 years old with HTLV-1-associated myelopathy (HAM/TSP). The chain employs TRBV5-1 and TRBJ1-1; D uncertain. The CDR3 region is CASSLVSGMNTEAFF. The CDR3 nucleotides read TGCGCCAGCAGCTTGGTCTCCGGGATGAACACTGAAGCTTTCTTT.